The 20 T cell receptor beta chains in this list originate from one sample, sequenced in a study of CD8+ T cells in alopecia areata. Extracted RNA was reverse transcribed, and the resulting cDNA served as sequencing template. Clones were sequenced by immunoSEQ multiplex PCR, and TCRdb holds only the in-frame ones, with some missing. In the table there are about 210,000 clones, about three fifths of which are singletons. Sample treatment: oral pan-JAK inhibitor, 5-10 mg twice daily. The sample was CD4+ T cells sorted from blood, taken at week 4, from a patient treated with tofacitinib. These receptors originate from a human donor with alopecia areata.

V usage is TRBV7-2 and J usage is TRBJ1-2, with 7 nucleotides matching TRBD1. The germline V gene has CDR1 SGHTA and CDR2 FQGNSA. The ends lost 3 bases at V and 4 bases at J; junction bases unmatched: 8. This CDR3 has 15 amino acids. CDR3 bases: TGTGCCAGCAGCTTTGGTTCGGGACAGCCCTATGGCTACACCTTC. Translated, it gives CASSFGSGQPYGYTF.

The V and J genes are TRBV7-2 and TRBJ1-2; TRBD1 aligns across 8 bases. The germline CDR1 and CDR2 sequences are SGHTA and FQGNSA. The trim removed 4 bases at V and 4 bases at J, leaving 2 bases unmatched. The CDR3 has 13 residues. In DNA form, the CDR3 reads TGTGCCAGCAGCTCAGACAGGGGCTATGGCTACACCTTC. This encodes CASSSDRGYGYTF.

The sample holds a few counts of this clone. This chain connects TRBV5-1 to TRBJ2-3; 9 nucleotides align to TRBD2. CDR1 SGHRS and CDR2 YFSETQ come from the germline V gene. With 2 bases clipped from V and 5 bases from J, the junction kept 9 bases outside the gene matches. The CDR3 runs to 16 residues. The CDR3 DNA reads TGCGCCAGCAGCTTTGGTAGCGGGGGCAAGCAAGATACGCAGTATTTT. Its protein is CASSFGSGGKQDTQYF.

The chain couples TRBV18 to TRBJ2-7; 9 bases map to TRBD1. CDR3 length: 15 residues. V was clipped by 0 bases and J by 4 bases; unmatched bases: 4. CDR1 KGHSH and CDR2 LQKENI come from the germline V gene. The CDR3 DNA reads as TGTGCCAGCTCACCACCCGGGACAGGGTCGTACGAGCAGTACTTC. It yields the protein CASSPPGTGSYEQYF.

The count of this clone is one. V usage is TRBV29-1 and J usage is TRBJ2-7; possible D gene TRBD1, 5 bases. The V gene lost 4 bases and the J gene lost 4 bases, with 14 bases spanning the gap. Germline CDR1 SQVTM, CDR2 ANQGSEA. The CDR3 loop spans 13 amino acids. CDR3 bases: TGCAGCGTTGTAGCCAGGGAAGGATACGAGCAGTACTTC. The encoded protein is CSVVAREGYEQYF.

This chain uses TRBV7-2 with TRBJ2-3; TRBD2 aligns across 10 bases. The CDR3 is 16 residues long. The V segment lost 5 bases and the J segment 10 bases; nucleotides outside the gene matches: 15. Germline loops: CDR1 SGHTA, CDR2 FQGNSA. CDR3 DNA: TGTGCCAGCAGCCCAGCCCCGGGGCTAGCGGGGGTGGCGCAGTATTTT. Amino acid sequence: CASSPAPGLAGVAQYF.

The table lists this clone with a few counts. The chain carries TRBV6-5 and TRBJ2-4; 7 bases map to TRBD1. The CDR3 is 16 amino acids. Germline V gene sequence: CDR1 MNHEY, CDR2 SVGAGI. With V trimmed by 0 bases and J by 1 base, 3 bases remained unmatched. This chain's CDR3 is CASSYSTGYAKNIQYF. CDR3 bases: TGTGCCAGCAGTTACTCGACAGGGTATGCCAAAAACATTCAGTACTTC.

In regard to this clone: In this CDR3 the conserved last residue, phenylalanine or tryptophan, is missing, so a read error is likely. The DNA is omitted, as the CDR3 cannot be located on it reliably, and the CDR3 follows TCRdb's listing. The chain combines TRBV5-6 with TRBJ1-1; TRBD1, the D gene given by the table, was not confirmed from the DNA. Germline CDR1 is SGHDT and CDR2 is YYEEEE. 15 amino acids form the CDR3, both terminal residues included. The CDR3 spells CASSPAGQGAPTGFS.

The chain employs TRBV27 and TRBJ1-2, with unresolved D. Trimming removed 3 bases from V and 0 bases from J, with 5 bases in between. This CDR3 comprises 13 residues. The germline V gene has CDR1 MNHEY and CDR2 SMNVEV (reference sequence). CDR3 DNA sequence: TGTGCCAGCAGTTTTGGGCCTAACTATGGCTACACCTTC. Amino acids: CASSFGPNYGYTF.

This sequence joins TRBV5-4 and TRBJ2-5; D tentatively reads TRBD1 or TRBD2 (5 bases each). Trimming removed 1 base from V and 3 bases from J, with 7 bases in between. Germline CDR1 SGHNT, CDR2 YYREEE (reference sequence). The CDR3 has 13 residues. CDR3 loop: CASSLQGEETQYF. The CDR3 DNA reads TGTGCCAGCAGCTTGCAGGGAGAAGAGACCCAGTACTTC.

This sequence joins TRBV29-1 and TRBJ1-2; a possible D gene is TRBD1 (5 bases). The CDR3 runs 13 residues. Germline V gene data show CDR1 as SQVTM and CDR2 as ANQGSEA. V gave up 5 bases and J gave up 2 bases, with 12 bases separating them. CDR3 sequence (DNA): TGCAGCGTTCTCGGCAGGGCAAACTATGGCTACACCTTC. It is translated as CSVLGRANYGYTF.

This clone was counted a few times. This chain joins TRBV29-1 and TRBJ1-1, with TRBD1 identical over 11 bases. Germline V lookup: CDR1 SQVTM, CDR2 ANQGSEA. V trimming: 7 bases; J trimming: 5 bases; junction bases outside the gene matches: 9. The CDR3 totals 14 residues. In nucleotides, the CDR3 is TGCAGCGGGAGGACAGGGGGCAGACGAACTGAAGCTTTCTTT. It codes for CSGRTGGRRTEAFF.

The CDR3 here is CASSRPRTDTQYF. CDR3 DNA: TGTGCCAGCAGCCGCCCCCGGACCGATACGCAGTATTTT. This chain uses TRBV11-2 with TRBJ2-3; D not resolved. V was shortened by 5 bases and J by 6 bases, with 12 bases between the two germline ends. Germline V gene data show CDR1 as SGHAT and CDR2 as FQNNGV. The CDR3 extends over 13 amino acids.

The chain has TRBV7-2 and TRBJ2-2; TRBD2 agrees at 11 bases. V trimming: 5 bases; J trimming: 3 bases; junction bases outside the gene matches: 11. CDR1 is SGHTA and CDR2 is FQGNSA in the germline V gene. The CDR3 is 18 residues long. CDR3 sequence reads: CASSQELAGGTYTGELFF. CDR3 sequence (DNA): TGTGCCAGCAGCCAAGAGCTAGCGGGGGGCACTTACACCGGGGAGCTGTTTTTT.

About this clone itself: One end of the junction is discordant with germline, which a read error may explain. The chain is built from TRBV5-1 and TRBJ2-6; D is uncertain. The germline V gene encodes CDR1 SGHRS and CDR2 YFSETQ. The length of the CDR3 is 16 residues. CDR3 sequence reads: CASSFLSSSWANVLTF. CDR3 nucleotide sequence: TGCGCCAGCAGCTTTTTAAGTTCCTCTTGGGCCAACGTCCTGACTTTC.

The CDR3, as DNA: TGTGCCAGCAGCTTCCGACTAGTAGTTAGCACAGATACGCAGTATTTT. Translation gives CASSFRLVVSTDTQYF. The chain joins TRBV11-2 to TRBJ2-3; D perhaps matches TRBD2 (6 bases). Per germline, CDR1 SGHAT and CDR2 FQNNGV. V was cut by 3 bases and J by 0 bases, with 13 bases left in between. This CDR3 region has 16 residues.

The J gene is TRBJ2-5, the V gene TRBV29-1, with D possibly being TRBD1 (5 bases). The germline V gene has CDR1 SQVTM and CDR2 ANQGSEA. Trimming shortened V by 8 bases and J by 6 bases, and 10 bases separated the two germline ends. The CDR3 covers 10 residues. For the CDR3, the DNA is TGCAGCACAGGCGTGCAGACCCAGTACTTC. Protein sequence: CSTGVQTQYF.

The CDR3 DNA follows: TGTGCCAGCAGCCCACCAGGAAACACCATATATTTT. Residues: CASSPPGNTIYF. The rearrangement joins TRBV7-9 to TRBJ1-3; D call uncertain. Per germline, CDR1 SEHNR and CDR2 FQNEAQ (reference sequence). CDR3 length equals 12 residues. Trimming stripped 5 bases from V and 4 bases from J, with 6 bases between.

V is TRBV2 and J is TRBJ2-3; D may correspond to TRBD1 or TRBD2 (5 bases each). V was pared by 5 bases and J by 5 bases, with 14 bases between. CDR1 SNHLY and CDR2 FYNNEI come from the germline V gene. The CDR3 is 14 residues long. In DNA form, the CDR3 reads TGTGCCAGCAGTCAAAGGGACGGGGTAGATACGCAGTATTTT. Amino acids: CASSQRDGVDTQYF. Variable domain in full (rest from reference TRBV2 and TRBJ2-3): EPEVTQTPSHQVTQMGQEVILRCVPISNHLYFYWYRQILGQKVEFLVSFYNNEISEKSEIFDDQFSVERPDGSNFTLKIRSTKLEDSAMYFCASSQRDGVDTQYFGPGTRLTVL.

The gene calls are TRBV4-3 and TRBJ2-3; 8 positions agree with TRBD1. J lost 7 bases, V lost 4 bases, and 10 bases had no gene match. The CDR3 sequence is 15 residues long. In germline, CDR1 is LGHNA, CDR2 YSLEER. The CDR3 loop is CASSPGQDSAYTQYF. Here the CDR3 DNA reads TGCGCCAGCAGCCCGGGACAGGATAGCGCGTATACGCAGTATTTT.